A selection of T cell receptor beta chains follows, all from one sample in a study of T-cell memory formation after mild COVID-19. TCRdb independently ran MiXCR on the 5' RACE reads; one entry per CDR3 protein. The table includes 210,000 or so distinct CDR3 sequences, approximately 10% detected once. The sequenced sample consisted of PBMCs or a T cell subset sorted from them (not recorded which). The receptors derive from a man in his late teens or twenties who had mild COVID-19 (a few samples of this study predate the infection). Cell type and time point are not known. Each CDR3 is given with its conserved first and last residue. Each record gives: clone size, V gene, J gene, D gene, CDR3 protein, CDR3 DNA. The D gene is left open where the match is weak. Clone size is shown for a subset of rows, as once, few, many or a class of expanded clone.

few,TRBV7-8,TRBJ2-1,.,CASSFHQGNEQFF,TGTGCCAGCAGCTTCCACCAGGGGAATGAGCAGTTCTTC
few,TRBV7-7,TRBJ2-1,.,CASSFNLGGSNEQFF,TGTGCCAGCAGCTTTAATTTAGGGGGTTCAAATGAGCAGTTCTTC
few,TRBV7-7,TRBJ1-6,.,CASSRTENSPLHF,TGTGCTAGCAGCCGGACGGAGAATTCACCCCTCCACTTT
.,TRBV18,TRBJ2-5,.,CASSPPAREETQYF,TGTGCCAGCTCCCCACCCGCACGAGAAGAGACCCAGTACTTC
.,TRBV10-3,TRBJ2-1,TRBD2,CAISESGLAGNEQFF,TGTGCCATCAGTGAGTCGGGGCTAGCGGGAAATGAGCAGTTCTTC
.,TRBV7-3,TRBJ2-1,TRBD2,CASSLTREGPSHNEQFF,TGTGCCAGCAGCTTAACACGGGAGGGGCCTAGCCACAATGAGCAGTTCTTC
.,TRBV28,TRBJ2-3,.,CASAHRETDTQYF,TGTGCCAGCGCCCACAGGGAAACAGATACGCAGTATTTT
.,TRBV10-2,TRBJ2-5,.,CAAAWAGAEETQYF,TGCGCCGCAGCATGGGCGGGGGCAGAGGAGACCCAGTACTTC
few,TRBV4-1,TRBJ2-7,.,CASSRGHDYEQYF,TGCGCCAGCAGCCGAGGACACGACTACGAGCAGTACTTC
.,TRBV4-3,TRBJ1-5,.,CASSQDETRRQPQHF,TGCGCCAGCAGCCAAGATGAGACAAGGAGGCAGCCCCAGCATTTT
many,TRBV29-1,TRBJ1-5,.,CSVAGRGNQPQHF,TGCAGCGTGGCGGGCAGGGGCAATCAGCCCCAGCATTTT
few,TRBV20-1,TRBJ2-3,.,CSAARDFTDTQYF,TGCAGTGCTGCCAGGGACTTCACAGATACGCAGTATTTT
few,TRBV7-2,TRBJ1-6,.,CASSFTRTVVASPLHF,TGTGCCAGCAGCTTCACTCGGACCGTCGTAGCTTCACCCCTCCACTTT
many,TRBV2,TRBJ2-5,.,CASSDGAAGTQYF,TGTGCCAGCAGTGACGGGGCGGCGGGGACCCAGTACTTC
.,TRBV7-2,TRBJ1-6,.,CASSLFSGSYNSPLHF,TGTGCCAGCAGCTTATTCTCCGGCTCCTATAATTCACCCCTCCACTTT
few,TRBV18,TRBJ2-2,TRBD1,CASSRGQQNTGELFF,TGTGCCAGCTCAAGGGGACAGCAGAACACCGGGGAGCTGTTTTTT
.,TRBV14,TRBJ2-7,.,CASSQNQGGEQYF,TGTGCCAGCAGCCAAAACCAGGGTGGCGAGCAGTACTTC
.,TRBV5-1,TRBJ1-4,.,CASSLGSRELFF,TGCGCCAGCAGCCTCGGATCGAGGGAACTGTTTTTT
few,TRBV6-1,TRBJ1-5,.,CASSRTDSNQPQHF,TGTGCCAGCAGCAGGACAGATAGCAATCAGCCCCAGCATTTT
many,TRBV7-9,TRBJ2-3,.,CASSLGPDTQYF,TGTGCCAGCAGCTTAGGGCCAGATACGCAGTATTTT
few,TRBV3-1,TRBJ2-5,.,CASSQDGRRETQYF,TGTGCCAGCAGCCAAGATGGCAGACGAGAGACCCAGTACTTC
.,TRBV14,TRBJ2-1,.,CASSPSVSEQFF,TGTGCCAGCAGCCCCAGCGTGAGTGAGCAGTTCTTC
many,TRBV12-3/TRBV12-4,TRBJ2-7,TRBD1,CASRTTGADEQYF,TGTGCCAGCAGGACCACAGGGGCGGACGAGCAGTACTTC
.,TRBV3-1,TRBJ2-3,.,CASSQVRSTQYF,TGTGCCAGCAGCCAAGTTAGGAGTACGCAGTATTTT
few,TRBV20-1,TRBJ1-5,TRBD1,CSAWDRNSNQPQHF,TGCAGTGCGTGGGACAGGAACAGCAATCAGCCCCAGCATTTT
many,TRBV24-1,TRBJ2-1,TRBD2,CATSDFGGAGYNEQFF,TGTGCCACCAGTGATTTCGGGGGGGCAGGCTACAATGAGCAGTTCTTC
few,TRBV20-1,TRBJ2-3,TRBD2,CSAKRGRSTDTQYF,TGCAGTGCCAAGCGGGGGCGGAGCACAGATACGCAGTATTTT
.,TRBV6-2/TRBV6-3,TRBJ2-2,.,CASSYAGTGTGELFF,TGTGCCAGCAGTTACGCCGGAACAGGGACCGGGGAGCTGTTTTTT
.,TRBV6-5,TRBJ2-7,.,CASSYSFQGGYEQYF,TGTGCCAGCAGTTACTCGTTCCAGGGGGGCTACGAGCAGTACTTC
.,TRBV23-1,TRBJ2-4,TRBD1,CASLTQGSKNIQYF,TGCGCCAGCTTAACACAGGGGTCCAAAAACATTCAGTACTTC
many,TRBV6-2/TRBV6-3,TRBJ2-6,.,CASSYVLSGANVLTF,TGTGCCAGCAGTTACGTGCTCTCTGGGGCCAACGTCCTGACTTTC
few,TRBV4-3,TRBJ2-5,TRBD2,CASSQDSSGLAGGETQYF,TGCGCCAGCAGCCAAGATTCCTCGGGACTAGCGGGGGGAGAGACCCAGTACTTC
many,TRBV12-3/TRBV12-4,TRBJ1-2,.,CASILGVGYTF,TGTGCCAGCATCCTAGGGGTTGGCTACACCTTC
.,TRBV5-1,TRBJ1-4,.,CASSLGTNEKLFF,TGCGCCAGCAGCTTGGGGACTAATGAAAAACTGTTTTTT
.,TRBV15,TRBJ1-5,.,CATSSDPRAYRQPQHF,TGTGCCACCAGCAGTGATCCACGAGCGTATCGTCAGCCCCAGCATTTT
.,TRBV6-5,TRBJ2-1,TRBD2,CASNSGGAYNEQFF,TGTGCCAGCAATAGCGGGGGGGCCTACAATGAGCAGTTCTTC
few,TRBV5-1,TRBJ2-1,TRBD2,CASKGLAAYNEQFF,TGCGCCAGCAAGGGACTAGCGGCCTACAATGAGCAGTTCTTC
many,TRBV12-3/TRBV12-4,TRBJ1-4,.,CASSFPPEKLFF,TGTGCCAGCAGTTTCCCACCTGAAAAACTGTTTTTT
.,TRBV4-2,TRBJ1-4,.,CARGAEKLFF,TGTGCCAGGGGCGCCGAAAAACTGTTTTTT
medium-sized,TRBV5-1,TRBJ2-7,.,CASSLGDTGNEQYF,TGCGCCAGCAGCTTGGGGGACACAGGGAACGAGCAGTACTTC
.,TRBV20-1,TRBJ2-2,.,CSARDLTRATGELFF,TGCAGTGCTAGAGACCTCACCAGGGCTACCGGGGAGCTGTTTTTT
few,TRBV20-1,TRBJ1-3,TRBD1,CSASTGAISGNTIYF,TGCAGTGCTTCCACAGGGGCCATCTCTGGAAACACCATATATTTT
few,TRBV18,TRBJ2-5,.,CASSPRRTEETQYF,TGTGCCAGCTCACCAAGACGTACGGAAGAGACCCAGTACTTC
.,TRBV15,TRBJ1-4,.,CATSRDVGNEKLFF,TGTGCCACCAGCAGAGATGTGGGTAACGAAAAACTGTTTTTT
few,TRBV4-3,TRBJ2-7,TRBD1,CASSQEPTGTVYEQYF,TGCGCCAGCAGCCAGGAACCGACCGGGACAGTATACGAGCAGTACTTC
.,TRBV20-1,TRBJ1-5,TRBD1,CSANSDRGQAQHF,TGCAGTGCTAATTCGGACAGGGGGCAGGCCCAGCATTTT
few,TRBV7-3,TRBJ2-2,TRBD2,CASSSVVAGGLGELFF,TGTGCCAGCAGCTCAGTGGTAGCGGGGGGCCTCGGGGAGCTGTTTTTT
.,TRBV10-3,TRBJ2-5,.,CAISAGDGQETQYF,TGTGCCATCAGTGCAGGGGACGGCCAAGAGACCCAGTACTTC
.,TRBV7-6,TRBJ1-1,.,CASSLEAVGTEAFF,TGTGCCAGCAGCTTAGAGGCTGTCGGCACTGAAGCTTTCTTT